A few counts support the clone carrying this T cell receptor (beta chain). Its antigen remains unknown. Sequencing of DNA taken from cultured CD4+ T cells relied on the Oncomine TCR Beta short-read assay. TCRdb re-called the PCR reads through MiXCR, storing one row per CDR3 protein. This sample has tens of thousands of distinct CDR3 sequences, with roughly 27% found just once. These data are taken from a study of vaccination and CD4 T cells after COVID-19. Background on the study: In the convalescent cohort, there were six males and four females, two of them Hispanic. After vaccination, a few convalescent patients were sampled at day 14 and at days 161 to 241.

The time point is: late sampling 161 to 241 days after vaccination in three convalescent patients. This sample's treatment: roughly ten-day PBMC culture with coronavirus spike peptide pools or control peptides (ViraFEST assay). The clonotype was recovered from a human donor who had recovered from COVID-19. Here the sequenced sample was CD4+ T cells from blood, cultured in vitro, taken about 7 months after SARS-CoV-2 vaccination.

CDR3 region: CASSVTSQGASYGYTF. DNA for the CDR3: TGTGCCAGTAGTGTCACGAGCCAGGGGGCATCTTATGGCTACACCTTC. The chain recombines TRBV19 with TRBJ1-2; 8 nucleotides line up with TRBD1. Per germline, CDR1 LNHDA and CDR2 SQIVND (reference sequence). V trimming: 5 bases; J trimming: 5 bases; junction bases outside the gene matches: 13. The CDR3 covers 16 residues.